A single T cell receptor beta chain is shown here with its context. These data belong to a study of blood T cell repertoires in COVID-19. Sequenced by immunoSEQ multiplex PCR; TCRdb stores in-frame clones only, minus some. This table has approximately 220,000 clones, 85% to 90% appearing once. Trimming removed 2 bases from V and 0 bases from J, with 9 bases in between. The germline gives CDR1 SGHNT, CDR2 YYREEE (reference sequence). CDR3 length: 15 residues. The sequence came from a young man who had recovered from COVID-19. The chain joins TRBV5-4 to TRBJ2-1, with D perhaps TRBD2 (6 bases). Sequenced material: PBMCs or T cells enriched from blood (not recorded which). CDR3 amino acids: CASSFGSSSYNEQFF. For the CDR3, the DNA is TGTGCCAGCAGCTTCGGGAGTAGCTCCTACAATGAGCAGTTCTTC.